This entry lists 24 T cell receptor beta chains sequenced from one sample in a study of blood T cell repertoires in COVID-19. The protocol was immunoSEQ multiplex PCR, while the TCRdb copy is restricted to in-frame clones and leaves out a portion. The repertoire includes 80,000 to 100,000 clones, 65% to 85% of them detected once, and approximately 4.5% sits in the top ten. Material: peripheral blood. These receptors all stem from a man in his 60s with acute or convalescent COVID-19.

This chain uses TRBV5-4 with TRBJ1-1; TRBD1 matches 8 bases. This CDR3 spans 16 amino acids. Germline V gene lookup returns CDR1 SGHNT and CDR2 YYREEE (reference sequence). J was trimmed by 10 bases and V by 0 bases; bases with no gene match: 14. CDR3 residues: CASSLASGQERHGAFF. DNA for the CDR3: TGTGCCAGCAGCTTGGCTTCGGGACAGGAGCGACATGGAGCTTTCTTT. Combining the CDR3 with reference TRBV5-4 and TRBJ1-1 gives the whole variable domain ETGVTQSPTHLIKTRGQQVTLRCSSQSGHNTVSWYQQALGQGPQFIFQYYREEENGRGNFPPRFSGLQFPNYSSELNVNALELDDSALYLCASSLASGQERHGAFFGQGTRLTVV.

This clone occurred a few times. The gene calls are TRBV11-2 and TRBJ2-1, with 8 bases that match TRBD1. CDR1 is SGHAT and CDR2 is FQNNGV in the germline V gene. The trim removed 2 bases at V and 5 bases at J, leaving 8 bases unmatched. This CDR3 contains 16 residues. The CDR3 DNA follows: TGTGCCAGCAGCTTATTTGGGACAGGAAACCACAATGAGCAGTTCTTC. Translating it yields CASSLFGTGNHNEQFF.

This chain connects TRBV5-1 to TRBJ1-1, with a tentative D call TRBD1 (6 bases). V lost 3 bases and J 0 bases, leaving 9 bases between the germline ends. CDR1 and CDR2 (germline): SGHRS, YFSETQ. This CDR3 is built from 14 residues. CDR3 sequence (DNA): TGCGCCAGCAGCTACAGGGACATGAACACTGAAGCTTTCTTT. Translation gives CASSYRDMNTEAFF.

J is TRBJ2-1 and V is TRBV4-2; D is undetermined. CDR1 is LGHNA, CDR2 YNFKEQ, per germline. The length of the CDR3 is 16 residues. V was pared by 0 bases and J by 1 base, with 10 bases between. The CDR3 is CASSQESRISYNEQFF. As DNA, the CDR3 is TGTGCCAGCAGCCAAGAGTCCAGGATTTCCTACAATGAGCAGTTCTTC.

The CDR3 loop is CASSSIGQGGEKLFF. The CDR3, as DNA: TGTGCCAGCTCCTCCATCGGGCAGGGAGGCGAAAAACTGTTTTTT. The rearrangement uses TRBV18 and TRBJ1-4; D is possibly TRBD1 (5 bases). The V gene's germline CDR1 is KGHSH and CDR2 LQKENI. The CDR3 sequence is 15 residues long. V was clipped by 6 bases and J by 8 bases, with 19 bases between them.

The gene calls are TRBV24-1 and TRBJ2-3; TRBD2 is a possible D gene (5 bases). CDR3 length equals 15 residues. Trimming took 3 bases from V and 2 from J, leaving 11 bases between them. CDR1 and CDR2 (germline): KGHDR, SFDVKD. Here the CDR3 DNA reads TGTGCCACCAGTGATCGCGGGCCTGCCACAGATACGCAGTATTTT. Protein product: CATSDRGPATDTQYF.

This clone was seen a few times. The V gene is TRBV3-1 (or the pseudogene TRBV3-2), the J gene TRBJ1-4, with a weak D call TRBD1 (5 bases). Germline V gene lookup returns CDR1 LGHDT and CDR2 YNNKEL (reference sequence). Trimming removed 8 bases at V and 7 bases at J, with 14 bases between. The CDR3 totals 13 residues. The chain's CDR3 is CASSGGYGEKLFF. CDR3 in DNA: TGTGCCAGCTCCGGGGGGTACGGTGAAAAACTGTTTTTT.

The sample holds a few counts of this clone. The chain couples TRBV14 to TRBJ1-3; no reliable D call. The V end was cut by 2 bases, the J end by 4 bases, with 6 bases between. The CDR3 is 13 amino acids. Germline V CDR1 and CDR2: SGHDN, FVKESK. The CDR3 sequence is CASSQQRGNTIYF. CDR3 nucleotide sequence: TGTGCCAGCAGCCAACAGAGGGGAAACACCATATATTTT.

The chain carries TRBV5-4 and TRBJ2-2; 9 bases match TRBD1. The germline CDR1 and CDR2 sequences are SGHNT and YYREEE (reference sequence). The V segment lost 0 bases and the J segment 5 bases; nucleotides outside the gene matches: 2. The length of the CDR3 is 15 residues. The CDR3 spells CASSLDRGRTGELFF. The CDR3 DNA reads as TGTGCCAGCAGCTTGGACAGGGGGCGAACCGGGGAGCTGTTTTTT.

The chain joins TRBV1 to TRBJ2-1; the tabulated D call, TRBD2, remains unverified against the DNA. TRBV1 is deemed a pseudogene. The CDR3 has 17 amino acids. CDR3 sequence: CTSSQATSGNTYNEQFF. The DNA of the CDR3 is TGCACCAGCAGCCAGGCTACTAGCGGGAATACCTACAATGAGCAGTTCTTC.

CDR3 sequence: CASSVVAGGNGYTF. The CDR3 DNA follows: TGTGCCAGCAGTGTGGTGGCAGGGGGCAATGGCTACACCTTC. The genes are TRBV2 and TRBJ1-2, with TRBD1 matching 8 bases. The CDR3 is 14 amino acids. The junction had 7 bases not matched to a gene; V was cut back by 4 bases and J by 6 bases. Germline V gene data show CDR1 as SNHLY and CDR2 as FYNNEI.

This chain uses TRBV4-1 with TRBJ1-1; D is unresolved. The CDR3 extends over 17 amino acids. Germline-derived CDR1 and CDR2 are MGHRA and YSYEKL. Trimming took off 2 bases at V and 0 bases at J, with 16 bases between the two ends. Here the CDR3 DNA reads TGCGCCAGCAGCCAAAAAGGTGTGGGCCACATGAACACTGAAGCTTTCTTT. Its protein is CASSQKGVGHMNTEAFF.

V is TRBV15 and J is TRBJ1-4; 7 nucleotides line up with TRBD1. Germline-derived CDR1 and CDR2 are LNHNV and YYDKDF (reference sequence). Trimming at V came to 3 bases and at J to 8 bases, leaving 9 bases not matched to a gene. This CDR3 contains 15 residues. CDR3 sequence: CATSSLQGLREKLFF. Written as DNA, the CDR3 is TGTGCCACCAGCAGCTTACAGGGGCTACGGGAAAAACTGTTTTTT.

J is TRBJ1-5 and V is TRBV18; weak D call: TRBD1 (5 bases). The CDR3 is 16 amino acids. Deletions cut 3 bases from V and 0 bases from J, with 12 bases between. Germline V CDR1 and CDR2: KGHSH, LQKENI. The CDR3 DNA follows: TGTGCCAGCTCACCGGCGGACAAGCATAGCAATCAGCCCCAGCATTTT. It translates to CASSPADKHSNQPQHF. Complete variable domain (other parts from reference TRBV18 and TRBJ1-5): NAGVMQNPRHLVRRRGQEARLRCSPMKGHSHVYWYRQLPEEGLKFMVYLQKENIIDESGMPKERFSAEFPKEGPSILRIQQVVRGDSAAYFCASSPADKHSNQPQHFGDGTRLSIL.

V usage is TRBV28 and J usage is TRBJ2-4; 8 nucleotides agree with TRBD1. CDR1 is MDHEN and CDR2 is SYDVKM in the germline V gene. CDR3 length: 14 amino acids. V lost 2 bases, J lost 7 bases, and 4 bases stayed unmatched. Here the CDR3 reads CASSLAGQVNIQYF. Written as DNA, the CDR3 is TGTGCCAGCAGTTTAGCGGGACAGGTTAACATTCAGTACTTC.

This chain joins TRBV5-4 and TRBJ2-4, with D tentatively TRBD2 (6 bases). Trimming took off 4 bases at V and 8 bases at J, with 19 bases between the two ends. The CDR3 is 15 amino acids. Germline values: CDR1 SGHNT, CDR2 YYREEE (reference sequence). CDR3 DNA: TGTGCCAGCAGCCCCCCGGGGCGGGGTTCCGACATTCAGTACTTC. Its translation is CASSPPGRGSDIQYF.

The V call is TRBV19, the J call TRBJ1-1, with D unresolved. The germline gives CDR1 LNHDA, CDR2 SQIVND (reference sequence). The CDR3 runs to 14 residues. The ends were cut back, 6 bases at V and 2 bases at J, with 13 bases in the middle. CDR3 in amino acids: CASSRQLTNTEAFF. DNA for the CDR3: TGTGCCAGTAGCCGCCAACTGACAAACACTGAAGCTTTCTTT.

This chain uses TRBV7-2 with TRBJ2-7; TRBD2 aligns across 7 bases. Germline V gene sequence: CDR1 SGHTA, CDR2 FQGNSA. CDR3 length: 15 residues. V shed 1 base, J shed 2 bases, and the junction held 5 bases outside the gene matches. The CDR3 region is CASSLVGSGPYEQYF. DNA for the CDR3: TGTGCCAGCAGCTTAGTAGGTAGCGGGCCCTACGAGCAGTACTTC.

V and J are TRBV18 and TRBJ1-1; no clear D gene. CDR3 length equals 13 residues. Germline V gene sequence: CDR1 KGHSH, CDR2 LQKENI. The germline V and J ends were trimmed by 0 bases and 4 bases, with 6 bases remaining between them. CDR3 nucleotide sequence: TGTGCCAGCTCACCACCCGGGGTCACTGAAGCTTTCTTT. Its protein product is CASSPPGVTEAFF.

Only one count was recorded for this clone. The CDR3 coding sequence is TGCGCCAGCAGCCAAGCGGGGTCTACCATATATTTT. It codes for CASSQAGSTIYF. This chain uses TRBV4-1 with TRBJ1-3; D not resolved. The germline CDR1 and CDR2 sequences are MGHRA and YSYEKL. The CDR3 contains 12 residues. V was clipped by 1 base and J by 10 bases, with 8 bases between them.

The chain uses TRBV6-5 and TRBJ2-5, with D hard to call. V lost 0 bases and J lost 2, with 7 bases in between. CDR1 MNHEY and CDR2 SVGAGI come from the germline V gene. The CDR3 spans 14 residues. The CDR3 reads CASSYSALQETQYF. The DNA of the CDR3 is TGTGCCAGCAGTTACTCGGCTTTGCAAGAGACCCAGTACTTC.

This clone was observed once. CDR3: CASSVGDIDPNEQYF. CDR3 in DNA: TGTGCCAGCAGCGTAGGGGACATAGACCCAAACGAGCAGTACTTC. V gene TRBV9 combines with J gene TRBJ2-7, with D possibly being TRBD1 (6 bases). The CDR3 totals 15 residues. Germline CDR1 SGDLS, CDR2 YYNGEE. The V and J ends lost 0 bases and 5 bases respectively, with 15 bases between them.

Only one count was recorded for this clone. Here the CDR3 reads CAWDSRNYGYTF. CDR3 coding DNA: TGTGCCTGGGATTCCCGGAACTATGGCTACACCTTC. The chain joins TRBV30 to TRBJ1-2; no reliable D call. CDR3 length: 12 amino acids. CDR1 is GTSNPN, CDR2 SVGIG, per germline (reference sequence). Trimming removed 5 bases at V and 2 bases at J, with 9 bases between.

The V call is TRBV7-9, the J call TRBJ2-2; TRBD2 might be the D (6 bases). In germline, CDR1 is SEHNR, CDR2 FQNEAQ (reference sequence). The CDR3 length is 16 residues. V dropped 6 bases and J dropped 5 bases, with 19 bases sitting between them. Here the CDR3 DNA reads TGTGCCAGCAGGGGAGTCGGGAGCCCCAGGACCGGGGAGCTGTTTTTT. This gives the protein CASRGVGSPRTGELFF.